This TCR beta chain is from a study of blood T cell repertoires in COVID-19. Turning to the study itself: Sites across the United States, Italy and Spain contributed samples from acute and convalescent COVID-19. The cDNA or gDNA used as material had been derived from T cells, B-cell-depleted T cells, or PBMCs.

Only in-frame clones appear in the TCRdb table, and some are missing; sequencing was by immunoSEQ multiplex PCR. Here the sample spans some 210,000 clones, under 95% being singletons. The ends were cut back, 8 bases at V and 1 base at J, with 12 bases in the middle. Germline V CDR1 and CDR2: MNHEY, SVGAGI. This CDR3 region has 13 residues. The chain is built from TRBV6-5 and TRBJ2-7; D possibly corresponds to TRBD1 (6 bases). This TCR was recovered from a man in his thirties or forties with acute or convalescent COVID-19. The specimen sequenced was peripheral blood. CDR3 bases: TGTGCCAGCGCCTGGGACACATCCTACGAGCAGTACTTC. Its translation: CASAWDTSYEQYF.